This record covers a single TCR beta chain. Its antigen is not known. Researchers prepared the TRB cDNA libraries using 5' RACE with UMI labels. TCRdb processed the 5' RACE reads again and assigns one entry to each CDR3 protein, with no DNA. Its table records more than 75,000 distinct CDR3 sequences. CDR1 is SQVTM, CDR2 ANQGSEA, per germline. CDR3 length: 13 residues. These data originate in a study of CXCR3-negative and CXCR3-positive naive CD8 T cells. Points from the study as a whole: Compared with CXCR3-negative naive cells, CXCR3-positive naive cells showed more hydrophobic TRB CDR3s.

The TCR was taken from a human donor in good health. Some clones in this sample may be carry-over from other donors' samples. The chain links TRBV29-1 to TRBJ1-3; the TCRdb D gene call, TRBD1, has no DNA to confirm it. Source material: naive CXCR3+ CD8+ T cells from blood. As to subset: CD45RO-CCR7+CD27+CD95- naive CD8+ T cells expressing CXCR3 (TNR3+). CDR3 region: CSAALASGNTIYF.